This TCR beta chain was observed in a study of identical twins. General observations from the study: Fewer insertions characterized abundant cord blood beta clonotypes, whereas memory repertoires showed none. Beta out-of-frame sequences showed weaker excess twin sharing.

From the 5' RACE reads, TCRdb called clonotypes with MiXCR, one entry per CDR3 protein. Of hundreds of thousands of distinct CDR3 sequences in the sample, less than 9% were seen once. All donors were healthy Caucasians. The germline V gene has CDR1 KGHDR and CDR2 SFDVKD. The CDR3 length is 15 residues. Trimming pared 4 bases from V and 3 bases from J, leaving 13 bases between. Remarks on this clonotype: What it recognizes is unknown.

These data also featured in a second study, about yellow fever vaccine responses in identical twins.

The source is a woman aged 18-35 years in good health. The J gene is TRBJ2-3, the V gene TRBV24-1; no firm D call. The sequencing sample was made of memory (CD45RO+) T cells sorted from blood. The CDR3 region has the DNA TGTGCCACCAGTGAACATAGTCCCGGGACAGATACGCAGTATTTT. Its protein is CATSEHSPGTDTQYF.